The present entry profiles one TCR beta chain with its context. This sample was included in a study of blood T cell repertoires in COVID-19. This table comes from immunoSEQ multiplex PCR, and its TCRdb copy is limited to in-frame clones, with some not included. The sample consists of 300,000 to 350,000 clones, 87% of them appearing once. Trimming took off 1 base at V and 5 bases at J, with 12 bases between the two ends. The germline V gene has CDR1 LGHDT and CDR2 YNNKEL (reference sequence). The CDR3 consists of 15 residues. Participants were aged about 18 to 100 years from 20 to 30 US areas. This chain connects TRBV3-1 (or the pseudogene TRBV3-2) to TRBJ2-1, with D perhaps TRBD2 (6 bases). The source of this sequence is a woman under 30 who had recovered from COVID-19. Sequencing used PBMCs or T cells enriched from blood (not recorded which). The CDR3 DNA is TGTGCCAGCAGCCAAGGTCGGGGAGGTCACAATGAGCAGTTCTTC. This sequence encodes CASSQGRGGHNEQFF.